Listed below are T cell receptor beta chains from one sample, sequenced in a study of T cell responses to AZD1222 COVID-19 vaccine. Sequencing used immunoSEQ multiplex PCR; TCRdb keeps in-frame clones, though not all of them. The repertoire holds just under 85,000 clones, with about nine tenths as singletons. The sequencing here drew on peripheral blood, taken on day 0 of AZD1222 vaccination. These receptor sequences come from an adult in good health. Both conserved end residues are part of each CDR3. D genes are given only for firm matches. Size tells how often a clone was seen (once, few, many) or the class of an expanded clone, and some rows leave it out.

TRBJ2-7 TRBV30 NA once TGTGCCTGGAGTGTACGGGGGTACGAGCAGTACTTC CAWSVRGYEQYF
TRBJ1-1 TRBV11-2 NA NA TGTGCCAGCAGCTACCAATGGGGGCCGGGCGGGAACACTGAAGCTTTCTTT CASSYQWGPGGNTEAFF
TRBJ2-3 TRBV27 TRBD2 NA TGTGCCAGCAGTTTATCCCTAGCGGGAGGCCCAGGGGCGCAGTATTTT CASSLSLAGGPGAQYF
TRBJ1-1 TRBV7-9 NA NA TGTGCCAGCAGCTTAGGGACGACTGAAGCTTTCTTT CASSLGTTEAFF
TRBJ1-5 TRBV19 TRBD1 NA TGTGCCAGTAGTATGGGGACAGGGATACCCAATCAGCCCCAGCATTTT CASSMGTGIPNQPQHF
TRBJ2-3 TRBV12-5 NA NA TGTGCTAGTGGTTTAGGAGGGGCTAGCACAGATACGCAGTATTTT CASGLGGASTDTQYF
TRBJ1-6 TRBV12-5 NA few TGTGCTAGTGCCGATACAGGGAATTCACCCCTCCACTTT CASADTGNSPLHF
TRBJ1-6 TRBV28 NA NA TGTGCCAGCAGTTTCTCGCACGGGCAGGGGATCTATAATTCACCCCTCCACTTT CASSFSHGQGIYNSPLHF
TRBJ1-2 TRBV12-3/TRBV12-4 NA NA TGTGCCAGCAGTTCCATCTCTGGCTACACCTTC CASSSISGYTF
TRBJ2-7 TRBV24-1 NA NA TGTGCCACCAGTGAATGGGGAACCGAGCAGTACTTC CATSEWGTEQYF
TRBJ1-2 TRBV28 NA once TGTGCCAGCAGTGTCGTGGGGGGCGACTATGGCTACACCTTC CASSVVGGDYGYTF
TRBJ1-2 TRBV28 TRBD1 NA TGTGCCAGCAGTTCTACGGGACAGGTCTATGGCTACACCTTC CASSSTGQVYGYTF
TRBJ1-5 TRBV6-5 NA NA TGTGCCAGCAGTTACTCGCCCGCTTATAGCAATCAGCCCCAGCATTTT CASSYSPAYSNQPQHF
TRBJ1-5 TRBV11-2 NA few TGTGCCAGCAGCTTAGATTCAGGGAAAAATCAGCCCCAGCATTTT CASSLDSGKNQPQHF
TRBJ2-3 TRBV11-1 NA NA TGTGCCAGCAGCTTATCAGGGGGAGGGAGAACAGATACGCAGTATTTT CASSLSGGGRTDTQYF
TRBJ2-1 TRBV18 NA NA TGTGCCAGCTCACCACCAAGTCTAGTTTCGAATGAGCAGTTCTTC CASSPPSLVSNEQFF
TRBJ1-5 TRBV18 NA NA TGTGCCAGCTCACCACCTGGGGAGGGGCAGCCCCAGCATTTT CASSPPGEGQPQHF
TRBJ1-5 TRBV5-5 NA NA TGTGCCAGCAGCTTGGGAACAGCGGGACAGCCCCAGCATTTT CASSLGTAGQPQHF
TRBJ1-1 TRBV6-2/TRBV6-3 NA NA TGTGCCAGCAGTTACGGCGGCAGCGGGAACACTGAAGCTTTCTTT CASSYGGSGNTEAFF
TRBJ2-7 TRBV3-1/TRBV3-2 NA NA TGTGCCAGCAGCCAAGACCCCGGGACGGCGTCCTACGAGCAGTACTTC CASSQDPGTASYEQYF
TRBJ1-1 TRBV28 NA few TGTGCCAGCAGTCCCCCCGGGGGCCAAGTATCCGAAGCTTTCTTT CASSPPGGQVSEAFF
TRBJ2-1 TRBV27 NA once TGTGCCAGCAGTTTACTGGGATCTCACTACAATGAGCAGTTCTTC CASSLLGSHYNEQFF
TRBJ2-5 TRBV7-2 TRBD2 NA TGTGCCAGCAGCTTAGCGGGAGGGGAGACCCAGTACTTC CASSLAGGETQYF
TRBJ1-1 TRBV27 NA once TGTGCCAGCAGTTTTAGTGGGGCCTCGAACACTGAAGCTTTCTTT CASSFSGASNTEAFF
TRBJ2-1 TRBV6-2/TRBV6-3 NA NA TGTGCCAGCAGTTCCACCCGGAACTACAATGAGCAGTTCTTC CASSSTRNYNEQFF
TRBJ1-4 TRBV14 NA NA TGTGCCAGCTCTCCAGGGGTGGGTGAAAAACTGTTTTTT CASSPGVGEKLFF
TRBJ1-5 TRBV7-2 NA NA TGTGCCAGCAGCTTAGTCAAGGGTAGCAATCAGCCCCAGCATTTT CASSLVKGSNQPQHF
TRBJ2-2 TRBV30 NA NA TGTGCCTGGAGTGTACCGATCCAGCACACCGGGGAGCTGTTTTTT CAWSVPIQHTGELFF
TRBJ1-5 TRBV28 NA NA TGTGCCAGCAGTACCCCAACAGGGTATAGCAATCAGCCCCAGCATTTT CASSTPTGYSNQPQHF
TRBJ1-1 TRBV29-1 NA NA TGCAGCGTTGAGAGTCCCAAGAACACTGAAGCTTTCTTT CSVESPKNTEAFF
TRBJ1-5 TRBV28 NA NA TGTGCCAGCAGTTTCGTAAAAACAGGGACGAGCAATCAGCCCCAGCATTTT CASSFVKTGTSNQPQHF
TRBJ2-7 TRBV11-2 TRBD2 NA TGTGCCAGCAGCTTCCTCGGGGAGGGCGAGCAGTACTTC CASSFLGEGEQYF
TRBJ2-7 TRBV15 TRBD1 NA TGTGCCACCAGCAGACCCAAGGACAGGGGTGGGTACGAGCAGTACTTC CATSRPKDRGGYEQYF
TRBJ2-1 TRBV11-2 NA few TGTGCCAGCAGCCGGAGTGGCCAGCAGTCCTACAATGAGCAGTTCTTC CASSRSGQQSYNEQFF
TRBJ2-1 TRBV9 NA NA TGTGCCAGCAGCGTATCATGGGGGACGGGCAATGAGCAGTTCTTC CASSVSWGTGNEQFF
TRBJ2-1 TRBV7-2 TRBD2 few TGTGCCAGCAGCTCTAGCGGGAGCTACTACAATGAGCAGTTCTTC CASSSSGSYYNEQFF
TRBJ2-1 TRBV7-2 TRBD2 NA TGTGCCAGCAGCTCCCGGACTAGCGGGAGCCACTACAATGAGCAGTTCTTC CASSSRTSGSHYNEQFF
TRBJ1-2 TRBV5-3 TRBD1 NA TGTGCCAGAAGCCCAAAACGCCGCAGGGGGCGAACGTATGGCTACACCTTC CARSPKRRRGRTYGYTF
TRBJ2-7 TRBV10-1 TRBD1 NA TGCGCCAGCAGTGAGCCCCTCCCCCGCCCCCGGGACAGGGGGCGTTACGAGCAGTACTTC CASSEPLPRPRDRGRYEQYF
TRBJ1-1 TRBV18 TRBD1 NA TGTGCCAGCTCACCAAAGAGACAGGGAAACACTGAAGCTTTCTTT CASSPKRQGNTEAFF